The 13 T cell receptor beta chains reported below all come from one sample, sequenced in a study of T-cell memory formation after mild COVID-19. Each CDR3 protein is one row after TCRdb ran MiXCR on the 5' RACE reads. The data contain over 350,000 distinct CDR3 sequences, 15% to 20% of them singletons. The sequencing input was PBMCs or a T cell subset sorted from them (not recorded which). Receptors originate from a man aged 18 to 30 who had mild COVID-19 (a few samples of this study predate the infection). Cell type and time point are not known.

This clonotype was seen more than once but under ten times. The J gene is TRBJ2-4, the V gene TRBV12-3 or TRBV12-4, with D unclear. There are 12 residues in the CDR3. V was cut by 5 bases and J by 5 bases, with 7 bases left in between. The CDR3 DNA is TGTGCCAGCAGTGACATCGAAAACATTCAGTACTTC. It is translated as CASSDIENIQYF.

The J gene is TRBJ2-2, the V gene TRBV6-5; 8 bases fit TRBD2. The CDR3 totals 14 residues. V gave up 6 bases and J gave up 3 bases; unmatched junction bases: 3. CDR1 is MNHEY, CDR2 SVGAGI, per germline. CDR3 DNA sequence: TGTGCCAGCAGCGGACTAGCCGACACCGGGGAGCTGTTTTTT. This translates into CASSGLADTGELFF.

This clonotype occurred many times. The chain combines TRBV7-9 with TRBJ2-1; no reliable D call. CDR3 length: 10 residues. Germline V CDR1 and CDR2: SEHNR, FQNEAQ (reference sequence). V was cut by 5 bases and J by 10 bases, with 6 bases left in between. CDR3 bases: TGTGCCAGCAGCGGTAGGGAGCAGTTCTTC. This gives the protein CASSGREQFF.

This clonotype occurred a few times. The rearrangement links TRBV6-6 to TRBJ2-3; 10 nucleotides agree with TRBD2. Trimming took 6 bases from V and 5 from J; bases not matched to a gene: 5. CDR3 length: 14 amino acids. Germline V gives CDR1 MNHNY, CDR2 SVGAGI (reference sequence). The CDR3 nucleotides read TGTGCCAGCAGAAGCGGGGGGGCTAGAGATACGCAGTATTTT. Translation gives CASRSGGARDTQYF.

This chain links TRBV30 with TRBJ2-3, with no clear D. CDR1 GTSNPN and CDR2 SVGIG come from the germline V gene (reference sequence). CDR3 size: 10 residues. The V end lost 1 base, the J end lost 7 bases, and 3 bases lay between the germline ends. The CDR3 nucleotides read TGTGCCTGGAGTGAGTATACGCAGTATTTT. It yields the protein CAWSEYTQYF.

The V and J genes are TRBV2 and TRBJ2-3; D unclear. V lost 3 bases and J 2 bases, leaving 12 bases between the germline ends. CDR1 and CDR2 (germline): SNHLY, FYNNEI. The CDR3 loop spans 15 amino acids. This chain's CDR3 is CASSDPGEYTDTQYF. Written as DNA, the CDR3 is TGTGCCAGCAGTGACCCCGGAGAATACACAGATACGCAGTATTTT. The whole variable domain, remainder taken from reference TRBV2 and TRBJ2-3, is EPEVTQTPSHQVTQMGQEVILRCVPISNHLYFYWYRQILGQKVEFLVSFYNNEISEKSEIFDDQFSVERPDGSNFTLKIRSTKLEDSAMYFCASSDPGEYTDTQYFGPGTRLTVL.

The rearrangement joins TRBV28 to TRBJ1-3; 7 bases line up with TRBD1. CDR3 length: 18 amino acids. Trimming at V came to 3 bases and at J to 0 bases, leaving 11 bases not matched to a gene. Germline CDR1 and CDR2: MDHEN and SYDVKM. CDR3 coding DNA: TGTGCCAGCAGTTTGGATACAGGGGCCAGGAGCTCTGGAAACACCATATATTTT. It yields the protein CASSLDTGARSSGNTIYF.

This sequence joins TRBV5-1 and TRBJ2-1, with D unclear. Germline CDR1 SGHRS, CDR2 YFSETQ. V was cut by 4 bases and J by 0 bases, with 11 bases left in between. CDR3 length: 15 amino acids. CDR3 residues: CASSEKFSSYNEQFF. The CDR3, as DNA: TGCGCCAGCAGCGAAAAGTTTAGCTCCTACAATGAGCAGTTCTTC.

This clonotype has a handful of counts. The V gene is TRBV14, the J gene TRBJ2-1; D remains ambiguous. Germline V gene data show CDR1 as SGHDN and CDR2 as FVKESK. Trimming stripped 1 base from V and 1 base from J, with 8 bases between. This CDR3 is built from 15 residues. CDR3 DNA sequence: TGTGCCAGCAGCCAAGGCCCAGTGTCCTACAATGAGCAGTTCTTC. Residues: CASSQGPVSYNEQFF.

The sample holds a few counts of this clonotype. The chain couples TRBV10-3 to TRBJ2-2; D is possibly TRBD2 (5 bases). CDR1 and CDR2 (germline): ENHRY, SYGVKD. V was clipped by 8 bases and J by 8 bases, with 18 bases between them. The CDR3 totals 14 residues. CDR3 amino acids: CAIASSARGGELFF. DNA for the CDR3: TGTGCCATCGCCAGCTCGGCCCGAGGGGGGGAGCTGTTTTTT.

The chain is built from TRBV5-1 and TRBJ1-2, with D perhaps TRBD1 (5 bases). Trimming took off 2 bases at V and 4 bases at J, with 9 bases between the two ends. In germline, CDR1 is SGHRS, CDR2 YFSETQ. The length of the CDR3 is 13 residues. CDR3 coding DNA: TGCGCCAGCAGCTTAGACAGTAGCTATGGCTACACCTTC. It yields the protein CASSLDSSYGYTF.

This clonotype has ten or more counts. V and J are TRBV12-3 or TRBV12-4 and TRBJ2-7; no firm D call. The CDR3 has 11 amino acids. V was cut by 1 base and J by 6 bases, with 4 bases left in between. CDR3 protein: CASSLGGEQYF. DNA of the CDR3: TGTGCCAGCAGTTTAGGGGGCGAGCAGTACTTC.

The J gene is TRBJ1-4, the V gene TRBV12-3 or TRBV12-4, with TRBD1 matching over 8 bases. Trimming took 5 bases from V and 7 from J; bases not matched to a gene: 9. This CDR3 has 15 amino acids. Written as DNA, the CDR3 is TGTGCCAGCAGTCCAACCGGGACAGGCGCTGAAAAACTGTTTTTT. This translates into CASSPTGTGAEKLFF.